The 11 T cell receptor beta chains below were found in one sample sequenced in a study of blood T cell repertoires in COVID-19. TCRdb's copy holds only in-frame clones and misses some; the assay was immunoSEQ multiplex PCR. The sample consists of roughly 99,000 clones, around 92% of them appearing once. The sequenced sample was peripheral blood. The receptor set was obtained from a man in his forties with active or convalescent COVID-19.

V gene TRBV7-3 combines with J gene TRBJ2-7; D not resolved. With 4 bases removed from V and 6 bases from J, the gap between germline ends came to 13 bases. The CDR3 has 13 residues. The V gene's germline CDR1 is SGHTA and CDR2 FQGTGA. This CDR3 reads CASSSRLVGEQYF. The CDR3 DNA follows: TGTGCCAGCAGCTCTCGGTTGGTCGGCGAGCAGTACTTC.

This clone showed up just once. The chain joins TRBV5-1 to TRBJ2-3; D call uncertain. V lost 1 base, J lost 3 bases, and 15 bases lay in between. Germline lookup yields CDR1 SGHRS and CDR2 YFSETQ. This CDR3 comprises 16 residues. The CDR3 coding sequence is TGCGCCAGCAGCTTGAACACCGGAGCTAGAACAGATACGCAGTATTTT. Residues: CASSLNTGARTDTQYF.

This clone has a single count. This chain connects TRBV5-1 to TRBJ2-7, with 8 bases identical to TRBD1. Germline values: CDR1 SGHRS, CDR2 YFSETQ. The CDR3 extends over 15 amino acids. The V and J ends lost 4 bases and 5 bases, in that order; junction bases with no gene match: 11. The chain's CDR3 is CASSKVDRGFDEQYF. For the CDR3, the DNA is TGCGCCAGCAGCAAAGTAGACAGGGGTTTTGACGAGCAGTACTTC. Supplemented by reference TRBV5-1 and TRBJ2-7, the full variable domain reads KAGVTQTPRYLIKTRGQQVTLSCSPISGHRSVSWYQQTPGQGLQFLFEYFSETQRNKGNFPGRFSGRQFSNSRSEMNVSTLELGDSALYLCASSKVDRGFDEQYFGPGTRLTVT.

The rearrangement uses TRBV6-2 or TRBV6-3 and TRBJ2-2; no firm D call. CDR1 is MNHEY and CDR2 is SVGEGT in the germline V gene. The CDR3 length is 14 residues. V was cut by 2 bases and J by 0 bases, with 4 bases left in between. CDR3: CASSYPANTGELFF. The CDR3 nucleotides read TGTGCCAGCAGTTACCCTGCGAACACCGGGGAGCTGTTTTTT.

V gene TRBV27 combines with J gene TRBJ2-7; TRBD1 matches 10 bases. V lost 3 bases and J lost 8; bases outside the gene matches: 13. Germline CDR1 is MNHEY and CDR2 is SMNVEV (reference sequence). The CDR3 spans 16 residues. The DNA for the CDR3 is TGTGCCAGCAGTTTTAATAGGGACAGGGGCCCCCTGAAGCAGTACTTC. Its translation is CASSFNRDRGPLKQYF.

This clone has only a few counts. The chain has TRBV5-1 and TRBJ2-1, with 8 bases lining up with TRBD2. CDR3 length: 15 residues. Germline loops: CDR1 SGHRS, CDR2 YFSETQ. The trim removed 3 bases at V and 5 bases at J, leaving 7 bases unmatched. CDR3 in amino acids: CASSSGTSSHNEQFF. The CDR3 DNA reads TGCGCCAGCAGCTCCGGGACTAGTTCTCACAATGAGCAGTTCTTC.

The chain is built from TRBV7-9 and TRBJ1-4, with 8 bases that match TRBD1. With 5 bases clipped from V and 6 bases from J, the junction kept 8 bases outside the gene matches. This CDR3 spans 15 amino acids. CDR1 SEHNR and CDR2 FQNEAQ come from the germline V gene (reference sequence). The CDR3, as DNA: TGTGCCAGCAGCCCCAGCAGGGGGCGAGATGAAAAACTGTTTTTT. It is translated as CASSPSRGRDEKLFF.

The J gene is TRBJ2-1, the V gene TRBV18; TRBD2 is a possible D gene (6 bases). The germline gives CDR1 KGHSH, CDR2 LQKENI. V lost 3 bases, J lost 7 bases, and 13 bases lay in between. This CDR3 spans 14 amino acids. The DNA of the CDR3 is TGTGCCAGCTCACCTCTATCCGGGACTAATGAGCAGTTCTTC. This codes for CASSPLSGTNEQFF.

CDR3 loop: CASSLQGSYEQYF. The CDR3 coding sequence is TGTGCCAGTAGTTTACAGGGATCCTACGAGCAGTACTTC. This chain uses TRBV19 with TRBJ2-7; D perhaps matches TRBD1 (6 bases). V was shortened by 5 bases and J by 1 base, with 9 bases between the two germline ends. The CDR3 runs 13 residues. Per germline, CDR1 LNHDA and CDR2 SQIVND (reference sequence).

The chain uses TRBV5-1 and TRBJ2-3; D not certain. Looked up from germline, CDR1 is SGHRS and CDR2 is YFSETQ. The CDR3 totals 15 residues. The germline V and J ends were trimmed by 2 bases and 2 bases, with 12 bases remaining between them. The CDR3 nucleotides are TGCGCCAGCAGCTTAATTTTGGGCGACACAGATACGCAGTATTTT. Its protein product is CASSLILGDTDTQYF.

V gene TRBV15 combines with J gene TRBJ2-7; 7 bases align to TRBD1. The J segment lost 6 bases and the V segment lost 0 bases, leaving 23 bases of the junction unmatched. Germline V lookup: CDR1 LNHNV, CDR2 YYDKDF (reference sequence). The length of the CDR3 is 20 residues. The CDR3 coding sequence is TGTGCCACCAGCAGAGATAGGGGGCCTCTTGGGAATTTGGACCTGAGCGAGCAGTACTTC. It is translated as CATSRDRGPLGNLDLSEQYF. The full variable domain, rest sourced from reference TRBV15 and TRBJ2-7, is DAMVIQNPRYQVTQFGKPVTLSCSQTLNHNVMYWYQQKSSQAPKLLFHYYDKDFNNEADTPDNFQSRRPNTSFCFLDIRSPGLGDTAMYLCATSRDRGPLGNLDLSEQYFGPGTRLTVT.